Sequencing of this TCR beta chain was carried out in a study of cytomegalovirus exposure and HLA in healthy donors. General study results and limits: The study designated about 180 TCR beta chains cytomegalovirus-associated. Using a false discovery rate of 0.05, a later analysis showed that 16,951 TCR beta sequences were associated with HLA alleles. Per published reports, the classifier diagnosed cytomegalovirus status with high specificity and sensitivity.

Concerning this clone: The antigen is undetermined.

Germline CDR1 is PRHDT and CDR2 is FYEKMQ (reference sequence). The CDR3 covers 16 residues. Trimming cost V 3 bases and J 0 bases, with 15 bases left between them. Each donor was nominally healthy when sampled (though unrecorded immune exposures were likely). The primer mix had 60 Vbeta and 13 Jbeta primers. Libraries were prepared by immunoSEQ multiplex PCR; TCRdb keeps only in-frame clonotypes and omits some of them. The sample shows just under 80,000 clones, and 3% to 4.5% sits with its ten largest clones. The sample comprised PBMCs. The rearrangement links TRBV13 to TRBJ2-7; D perhaps matches TRBD1 (6 bases). The clonotype was recovered from a man between 18 and 35 years old in good health and CMV-seropositive. The DNA of the CDR3 is TGTGCCAGCAGCTTTGGGACATCAAGCAACTCCTACGAGCAGTACTTC. Its protein product is CASSFGTSSNSYEQYF. Together with reference TRBV13 and TRBJ2-7, the CDR3 gives the full variable domain: AAGVIQSPRHLIKEKRETATLKCYPIPRHDTVYWYQQGPGQDPQFLISFYEKMQSDKGSIPDRFSAQQFSDYHSELNMSSLELGDSALYFCASSFGTSSNSYEQYFGPGTRLTVT.